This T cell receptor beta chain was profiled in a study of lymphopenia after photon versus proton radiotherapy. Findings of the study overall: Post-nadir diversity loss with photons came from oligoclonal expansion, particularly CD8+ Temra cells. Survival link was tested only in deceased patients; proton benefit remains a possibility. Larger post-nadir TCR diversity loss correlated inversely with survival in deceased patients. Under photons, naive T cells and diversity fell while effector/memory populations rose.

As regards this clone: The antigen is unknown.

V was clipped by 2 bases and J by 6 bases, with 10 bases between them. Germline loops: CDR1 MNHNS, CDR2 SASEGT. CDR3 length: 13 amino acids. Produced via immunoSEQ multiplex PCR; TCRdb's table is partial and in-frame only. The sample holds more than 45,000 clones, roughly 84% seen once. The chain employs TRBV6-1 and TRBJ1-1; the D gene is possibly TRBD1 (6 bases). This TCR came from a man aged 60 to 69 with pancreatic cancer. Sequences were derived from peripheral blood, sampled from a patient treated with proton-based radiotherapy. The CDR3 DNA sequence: TGTGCCAGCAGTGAAAGGGGGTACCCTGAAGCTTTCTTT. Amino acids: CASSERGYPEAFF.